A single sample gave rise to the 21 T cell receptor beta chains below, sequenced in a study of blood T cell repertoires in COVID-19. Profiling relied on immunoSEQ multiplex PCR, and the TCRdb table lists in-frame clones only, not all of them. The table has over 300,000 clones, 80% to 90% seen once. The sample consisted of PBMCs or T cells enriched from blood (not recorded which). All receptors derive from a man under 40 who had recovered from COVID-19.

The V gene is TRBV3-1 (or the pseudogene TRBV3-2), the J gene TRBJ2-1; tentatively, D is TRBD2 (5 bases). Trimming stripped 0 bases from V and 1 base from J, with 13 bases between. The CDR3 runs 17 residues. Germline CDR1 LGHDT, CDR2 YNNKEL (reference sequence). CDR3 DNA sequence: TGTGCCAGCAGCCAAGACACCGGGGAAATATCCTACAATGAGCAGTTCTTC. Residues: CASSQDTGEISYNEQFF.

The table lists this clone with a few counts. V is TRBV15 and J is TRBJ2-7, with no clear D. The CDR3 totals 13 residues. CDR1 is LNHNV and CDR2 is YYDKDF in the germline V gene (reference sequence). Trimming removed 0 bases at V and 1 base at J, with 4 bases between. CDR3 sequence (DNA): TGTGCCACCAGCAGAGATCTTTCCTACGAGCAGTACTTC. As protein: CATSRDLSYEQYF.

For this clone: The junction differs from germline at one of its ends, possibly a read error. The CDR3: CANSGGGHEGTQYF. The CDR3 coding sequence is TGCGCCAACAGTGGCGGGGGCCACGAGGGGACCCAGTACTTC. This sequence joins TRBV23-1 and TRBJ2-5, with D possibly matching TRBD2 (7 bases). TRBV23-1 falls under the ORF class, with uncertain function. The CDR3 totals 14 residues.

In nucleotides, the CDR3 is TGTGCCAGCAGTCGACGACAGGTTGGAAGCAATCAGCCCCAGCATTTT. As protein: CASSRRQVGSNQPQHF. The rearrangement uses TRBV2 and TRBJ1-5; D is possibly TRBD1 (6 bases). This CDR3 comprises 16 residues. V lost 5 bases, J lost 1 base, and 15 bases lay in between. Germline values: CDR1 SNHLY, CDR2 FYNNEI.

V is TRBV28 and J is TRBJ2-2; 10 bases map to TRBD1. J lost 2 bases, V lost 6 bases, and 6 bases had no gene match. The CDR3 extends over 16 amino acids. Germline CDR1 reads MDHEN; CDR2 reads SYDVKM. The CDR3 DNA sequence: TGTGCCAGCAGGTATGGACAGGGGGAAAACACCGGGGAGCTGTTTTTT. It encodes CASRYGQGENTGELFF.

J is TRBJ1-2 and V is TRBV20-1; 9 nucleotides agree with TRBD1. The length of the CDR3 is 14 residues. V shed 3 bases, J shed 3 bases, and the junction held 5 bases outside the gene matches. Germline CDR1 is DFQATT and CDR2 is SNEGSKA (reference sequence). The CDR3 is CSASGQGLDYGYTF. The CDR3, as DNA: TGCAGTGCTAGTGGACAGGGGTTGGACTATGGCTACACCTTC.

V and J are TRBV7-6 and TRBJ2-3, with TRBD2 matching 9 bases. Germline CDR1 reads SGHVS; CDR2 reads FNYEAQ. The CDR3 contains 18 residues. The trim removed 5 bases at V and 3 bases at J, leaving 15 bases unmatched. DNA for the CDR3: TGTGCCAGCAGCCCCGGAAGTAGCGGGGGCGGGGTTACAGATACGCAGTATTTT. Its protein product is CASSPGSSGGGVTDTQYF. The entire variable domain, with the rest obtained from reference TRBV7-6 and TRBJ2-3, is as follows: GAGVSQSPRYKVTKRGQDVALRCDPISGHVSLYWYRQALGQGPEFLTYFNYEAQQDKSGLPNDRFSAERPEGSISTLTIQRTEQRDSAMYRCASSPGSSGGGVTDTQYFGPGTRLTVL.

DNA for the CDR3: TGTGCCAGCAGCTTCGGGGTTTACGAGCAGTACTTC. The encoded protein is CASSFGVYEQYF. This chain joins TRBV13 and TRBJ2-7; perhaps TRBD2 as D (5 bases). The CDR3 sequence is 12 residues long. In germline, CDR1 is PRHDT, CDR2 FYEKMQ (reference sequence). Trimming removed 3 bases from V and 4 bases from J, with 7 bases in between.

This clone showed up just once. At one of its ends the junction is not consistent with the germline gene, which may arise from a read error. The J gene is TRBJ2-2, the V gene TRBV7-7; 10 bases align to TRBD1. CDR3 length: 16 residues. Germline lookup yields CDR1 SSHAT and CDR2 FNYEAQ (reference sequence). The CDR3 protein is CASRFIGTGDTGELFF. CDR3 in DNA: TGTGCTAGCAGATTCATCGGGACAGGGGACACCGGGGAGCTGTTTTTT.

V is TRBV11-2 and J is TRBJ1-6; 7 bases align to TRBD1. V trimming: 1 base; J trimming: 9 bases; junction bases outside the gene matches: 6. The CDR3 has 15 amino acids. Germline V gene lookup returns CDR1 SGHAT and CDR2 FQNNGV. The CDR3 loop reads CASSLVTGVGSPLHF. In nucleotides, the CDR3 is TGTGCCAGCAGCTTAGTAACAGGGGTTGGTTCACCCCTCCACTTT.

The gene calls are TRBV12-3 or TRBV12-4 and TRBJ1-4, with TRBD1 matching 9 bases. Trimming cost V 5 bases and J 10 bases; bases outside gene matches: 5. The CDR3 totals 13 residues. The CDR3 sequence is CASSGEDRGKLFF. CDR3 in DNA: TGTGCCAGCAGTGGGGAGGACAGGGGAAAACTGTTTTTT.

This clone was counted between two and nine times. DNA for the CDR3: TGCAGCGTAATAGCGGGGGGTTCATACGAGCAGTACTTC. This encodes CSVIAGGSYEQYF. The chain couples TRBV29-1 to TRBJ2-7; 10 bases are a match to TRBD2. The CDR3 length is 13 residues. V lost 6 bases, J lost 4 bases, and 6 bases stayed unmatched. Germline V gives CDR1 SQVTM, CDR2 ANQGSEA.

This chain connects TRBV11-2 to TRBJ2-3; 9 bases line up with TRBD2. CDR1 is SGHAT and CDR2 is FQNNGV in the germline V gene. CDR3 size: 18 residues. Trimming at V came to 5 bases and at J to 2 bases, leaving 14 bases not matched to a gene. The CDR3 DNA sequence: TGTGCCAGCAGCCGCCCGTTTGCGGGGGGGAGATACACAGATACGCAGTATTTT. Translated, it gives CASSRPFAGGRYTDTQYF.

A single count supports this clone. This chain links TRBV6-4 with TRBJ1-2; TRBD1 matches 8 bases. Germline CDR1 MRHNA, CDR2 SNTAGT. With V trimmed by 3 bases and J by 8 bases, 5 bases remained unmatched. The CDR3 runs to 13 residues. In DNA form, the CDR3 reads TGTGCCAGCAGTGAGAGCGACAGGGGCGGCTACACCTTC. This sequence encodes CASSESDRGGYTF.

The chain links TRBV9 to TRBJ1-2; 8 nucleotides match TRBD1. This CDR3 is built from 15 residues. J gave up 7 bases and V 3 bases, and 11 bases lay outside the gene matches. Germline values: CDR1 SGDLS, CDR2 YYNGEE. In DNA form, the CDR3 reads TGTGCCAGCAGCGGGCCCCAGGGGGCATGGGTTGGCTACACCTTC. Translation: CASSGPQGAWVGYTF.

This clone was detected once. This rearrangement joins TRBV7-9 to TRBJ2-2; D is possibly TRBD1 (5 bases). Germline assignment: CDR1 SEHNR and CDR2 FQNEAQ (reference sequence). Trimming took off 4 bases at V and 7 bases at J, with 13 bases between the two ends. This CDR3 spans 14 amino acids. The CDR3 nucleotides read TGTGCCAGCAGCTCAACTACAGGAATCGGGGAGCTGTTTTTT. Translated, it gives CASSSTTGIGELFF.

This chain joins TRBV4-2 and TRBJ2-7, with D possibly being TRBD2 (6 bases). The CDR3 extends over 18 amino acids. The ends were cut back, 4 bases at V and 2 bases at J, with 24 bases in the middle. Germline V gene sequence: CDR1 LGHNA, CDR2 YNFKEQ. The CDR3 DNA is TGTGCCAGCAGCCGCCTGGGGGGATCCAGTCCCGCGACCTACGAGCAGTACTTC. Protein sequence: CASSRLGGSSPATYEQYF.

The CDR3 coding sequence is TGTGCCAGCAGCGTACGGGACAGAAACACCGGGGAGCTGTTTTTT. Its protein product is CASSVRDRNTGELFF. The chain is built from TRBV9 and TRBJ2-2; 7 bases map to TRBD1. CDR1 and CDR2 (germline): SGDLS, YYNGEE. CDR3 length: 15 residues. With 1 base clipped from V and 2 bases from J, the junction kept 2 bases outside the gene matches. Combining the CDR3 with reference TRBV9 and TRBJ2-2 gives the whole variable domain DSGVTQTPKHLITATGQRVTLRCSPRSGDLSVYWYQQSLDQGLQFLIQYYNGEERAKGNILERFSAQQFPDLHSELNLSSLELGDSALYFCASSVRDRNTGELFFGEGSRLTVL.

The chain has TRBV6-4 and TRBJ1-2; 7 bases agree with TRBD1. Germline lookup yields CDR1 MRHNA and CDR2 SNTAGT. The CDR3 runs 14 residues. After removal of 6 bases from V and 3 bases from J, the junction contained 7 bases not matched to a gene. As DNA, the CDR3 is TGTGCCAGCAGCGTGAACAGGGGAGACTATGGCTACACCTTC. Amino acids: CASSVNRGDYGYTF.

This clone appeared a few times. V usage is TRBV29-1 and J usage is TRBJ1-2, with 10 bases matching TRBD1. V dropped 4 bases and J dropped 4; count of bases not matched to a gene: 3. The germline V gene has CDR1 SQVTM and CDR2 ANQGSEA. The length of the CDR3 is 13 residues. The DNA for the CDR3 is TGCAGCGTTGCCGGGACAGGGGTCTATGGCTACACCTTC. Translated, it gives CSVAGTGVYGYTF.

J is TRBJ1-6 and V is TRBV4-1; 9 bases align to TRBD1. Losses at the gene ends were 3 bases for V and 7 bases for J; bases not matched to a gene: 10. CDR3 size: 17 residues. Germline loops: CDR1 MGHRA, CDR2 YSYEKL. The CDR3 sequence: CASSQKLQGAVNSPLHF. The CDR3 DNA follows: TGCGCCAGCAGCCAGAAGCTACAGGGGGCGGTAAATTCACCCCTCCACTTT.